A single T cell receptor (beta chain) is shown here with its context. The sample is drawn from a study of blood T cell repertoires in COVID-19. Overall study context: The study drew acute and convalescent COVID-19 samples from the United States, Italy and Spain. The analysed material was cDNA or gDNA that came from T cells, B-cell-depleted T cells, or PBMCs.

Produced via immunoSEQ multiplex PCR; TCRdb's table is partial and in-frame only. The sample lists roughly 220,000 clones, approximately 86% occurring once. V was cut by 5 bases and J by 8 bases, with 6 bases left in between. The CDR3 has 11 amino acids. Germline assignment: CDR1 LNHDA and CDR2 SQIVND (reference sequence). The sample comprised peripheral blood. This sequence joins TRBV19 and TRBJ1-4; D not resolved. The clonotype was recovered from a man aged 60 to 75 with acute or convalescent COVID-19. The CDR3 reads CASSLREKLFF. The CDR3 nucleotides are TGTGCCAGTAGTTTGCGGGAAAAACTGTTTTTT.